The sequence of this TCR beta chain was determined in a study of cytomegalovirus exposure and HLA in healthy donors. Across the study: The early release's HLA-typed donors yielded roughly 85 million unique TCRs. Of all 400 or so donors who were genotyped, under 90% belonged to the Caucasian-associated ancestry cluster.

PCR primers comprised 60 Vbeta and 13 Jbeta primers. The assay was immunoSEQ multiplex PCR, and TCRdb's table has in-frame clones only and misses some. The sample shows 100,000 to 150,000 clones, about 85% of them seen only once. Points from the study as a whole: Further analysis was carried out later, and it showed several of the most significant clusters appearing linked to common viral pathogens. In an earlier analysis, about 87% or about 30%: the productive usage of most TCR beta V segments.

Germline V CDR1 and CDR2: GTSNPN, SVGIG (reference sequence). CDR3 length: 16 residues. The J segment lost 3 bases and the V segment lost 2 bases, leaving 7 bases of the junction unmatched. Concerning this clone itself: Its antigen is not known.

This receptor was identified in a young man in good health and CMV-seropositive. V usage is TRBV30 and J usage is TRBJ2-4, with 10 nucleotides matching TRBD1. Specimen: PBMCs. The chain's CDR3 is CAWSLWTGGVKNIQYF. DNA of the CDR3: TGTGCCTGGAGTTTATGGACAGGGGGGGTCAAAAACATTCAGTACTTC. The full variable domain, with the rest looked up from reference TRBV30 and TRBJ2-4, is SQTIHQWPATLVQPVGSPLSLECTVEGTSNPNLYWYRQAAGRGLQLLFYSVGIGQISSEVPQNLSASRPQDRQFILSSKKLLLSDSGFYLCAWSLWTGGVKNIQYFGAGTRLSVL.